Each of the 15 T cell receptor beta chains below was sequenced from the same sample in a study of blood T cell repertoires in COVID-19. Produced via immunoSEQ multiplex PCR; TCRdb's table is partial and in-frame only. The sample yields some 350,000 clones, roughly 86% seen once. The sample was peripheral blood. Receptors were obtained from a human donor in a cohort sampled during active COVID-19.

The chain links TRBV6-5 to TRBJ2-2, with 8 nucleotides matching TRBD1. The CDR3 totals 15 residues. The junction had 6 bases not matched to a gene; V was cut back by 5 bases and J by 4 bases. Germline V lookup: CDR1 MNHEY, CDR2 SVGAGI. The CDR3 DNA reads as TGTGCCAGCAGTCGGACAGGGTTAGGCACCGGGGAGCTGTTTTTT. This codes for CASSRTGLGTGELFF.

The V call is TRBV28, the J call TRBJ2-2; a weak D match, TRBD2 (7 bases). V lost 7 bases to trimming and J lost 2 bases, with 17 bases between them. The germline V gene encodes CDR1 MDHEN and CDR2 SYDVKM. The CDR3 runs to 16 residues. This chain's CDR3 is CASIFGGGENTGELFF. CDR3 in DNA: TGTGCCAGCATTTTCGGCGGGGGCGAAAACACCGGGGAGCTGTTTTTT.

The chain uses TRBV4-2 and TRBJ1-2; D unresolved. Looked up from germline, CDR1 is LGHNA and CDR2 is YNFKEQ. V dropped 4 bases and J dropped 2 bases, with 11 bases sitting between them. The length of the CDR3 is 14 residues. CDR3: CASSLLPGNYGYTF. CDR3 coding DNA: TGTGCCAGCAGCCTCCTGCCGGGGAACTATGGCTACACCTTC.

In this sample, this clone turned up once. The V call is TRBV6-5, the J call TRBJ2-3, with 7 bases lining up with TRBD2. The V segment lost 9 bases and the J segment 3 bases; nucleotides outside the gene matches: 12. CDR1 and CDR2 (germline): MNHEY, SVGAGI. The CDR3 loop spans 15 amino acids. The CDR3 protein is CASIPGRTQTDTQYF. The CDR3 DNA reads TGTGCCAGTATACCCGGGAGGACACAAACAGATACGCAGTATTTT.

This clone was picked up one time. The chain has TRBV5-6 and TRBJ2-1, with D possibly being TRBD2 (6 bases). The CDR3 loop spans 17 amino acids. The V end lost 4 bases, the J end lost 2 bases, and 19 bases lay between the germline ends. CDR1 and CDR2 (germline): SGHDT, YYEEEE. CDR3 DNA sequence: TGTGCCAGCAGCCCCGCCCCAGGGCTAGCGACCTACAATGAGCAGTTCTTC. Translation: CASSPAPGLATYNEQFF.

The V gene is TRBV3-1 (or the pseudogene TRBV3-2), the J gene TRBJ2-7; 9 bases agree with TRBD1. Germline V gives CDR1 LGHDT, CDR2 YNNKEL (reference sequence). Trimming at V came to 2 bases and at J to 6 bases, leaving 5 bases not matched to a gene. This CDR3 contains 14 residues. Written as DNA, the CDR3 is TGTGCCAGCAGCCAAATCGGGACAGGGAGCGAGCAGTACTTC. It encodes CASSQIGTGSEQYF.

J is TRBJ1-5 and V is TRBV15; 9 bases are a match to TRBD1. Germline assignment: CDR1 LNHNV and CDR2 YYDKDF (reference sequence). Trimming took 0 bases from V and 2 from J; bases not matched to a gene: 5. This CDR3 region has 17 residues. The CDR3 spells CATSRDRRTGGNQPQHF. CDR3 bases: TGTGCCACCAGCAGAGATCGGAGGACAGGGGGCAATCAGCCCCAGCATTTT.

The chain joins TRBV7-6 to TRBJ2-1; a possible D gene is TRBD1 (6 bases). This CDR3 has 16 amino acids. In germline, CDR1 is SGHVS, CDR2 FNYEAQ. Trimming took 8 bases from V and 4 from J, leaving 21 bases between them. The CDR3 nucleotides are TGTGCCAGCTGGGGAAGCGGACCCAGGGGATACAATGAGCAGTTCTTC. The encoded protein is CASWGSGPRGYNEQFF.

The CDR3 nucleotides read TGTGCCAGCAGCCAACTACGGTCAAGGCAGGGTGGGCAGCCCCAGCATTTT. Residues: CASSQLRSRQGGQPQHF. The chain carries TRBV14 and TRBJ1-5; D is perhaps TRBD1 (5 bases). The CDR3 sequence is 17 residues long. The V gene lost 2 bases and the J gene lost 7 bases, with 21 bases spanning the gap. The germline V gene has CDR1 SGHDN and CDR2 FVKESK.

In its sample, this clone was seen once. V usage is TRBV6-5 and J usage is TRBJ1-5, with D perhaps matching TRBD1 (6 bases). CDR1 and CDR2 from the germline V gene are MNHEY and SVGAGI. This CDR3 is 14 amino acids long. Between the trimmed V and J ends, which lost 8 bases and 2 bases, there was a span of 13 bases. The CDR3 reads CASRRGAGNQPQHF. DNA for the CDR3: TGTGCCAGCCGCCGGGGGGCGGGCAATCAGCCCCAGCATTTT.

The chain carries TRBV11-2 and TRBJ1-6; D is ambiguous. The CDR3 extends over 16 amino acids. Germline CDR1 and CDR2: SGHAT and FQNNGV. V lost 2 bases and J lost 7, with 15 bases in between. CDR3 coding DNA: TGTGCCAGCAGCTTAAATTCCGGGTTCGGGAATTCACCCCTCCACTTT. It translates to CASSLNSGFGNSPLHF.

The J gene is TRBJ2-5, the V gene TRBV5-1; TRBD1 matches 10 bases. CDR1 SGHRS and CDR2 YFSETQ come from the germline V gene. The CDR3 runs to 19 residues. With 0 bases clipped from V and 7 bases from J, the junction kept 18 bases outside the gene matches. The CDR3 region is CASSLGQFGQGGPLGTQYF. As DNA, the CDR3 is TGCGCCAGCAGCTTGGGGCAATTCGGACAGGGGGGCCCCCTGGGGACCCAGTACTTC.

This sequence joins TRBV5-6 and TRBJ2-3; D unresolved. V lost 0 bases and J lost 2, with 7 bases in between. CDR3 length equals 14 residues. Germline V gives CDR1 SGHDT, CDR2 YYEEEE. The CDR3 spells CASSLGAITDTQYF. CDR3 coding DNA: TGTGCCAGCAGCTTGGGGGCTATCACAGATACGCAGTATTTT. The complete variable domain, with remaining parts taken from reference TRBV5-6 and TRBJ2-3, reads DAGVTQSPTHLIKTRGQQVTLRCSPKSGHDTVSWYQQALGQGPQFIFQYYEEEERQRGNFPDRFSGHQFPNYSSELNVNALLLGDSALYLCASSLGAITDTQYFGPGTRLTVL.

The sample holds one count of this clone. The chain couples TRBV4-1 to TRBJ2-4; a possible D gene is TRBD1 (6 bases). Trimming cost V 3 bases and J 7 bases, with 10 bases left between them. This CDR3 spans 13 amino acids. Per the germline V gene, CDR1 is MGHRA and CDR2 is YSYEKL. The CDR3 nucleotides are TGCGCCAGCAGCCATGGACAGTTGAACATTCAGTACTTC. Translation gives CASSHGQLNIQYF.

The chain employs TRBV5-1 and TRBJ1-3, with D possibly being TRBD1 (6 bases). V was trimmed by 4 bases and J by 0 bases, leaving 11 bases between them. The CDR3 sequence is 15 residues long. Germline values: CDR1 SGHRS, CDR2 YFSETQ. CDR3 in amino acids: CASSRQESSGNTIYF. Written as DNA, the CDR3 is TGCGCCAGCAGCCGACAGGAGAGCTCTGGAAACACCATATATTTT.